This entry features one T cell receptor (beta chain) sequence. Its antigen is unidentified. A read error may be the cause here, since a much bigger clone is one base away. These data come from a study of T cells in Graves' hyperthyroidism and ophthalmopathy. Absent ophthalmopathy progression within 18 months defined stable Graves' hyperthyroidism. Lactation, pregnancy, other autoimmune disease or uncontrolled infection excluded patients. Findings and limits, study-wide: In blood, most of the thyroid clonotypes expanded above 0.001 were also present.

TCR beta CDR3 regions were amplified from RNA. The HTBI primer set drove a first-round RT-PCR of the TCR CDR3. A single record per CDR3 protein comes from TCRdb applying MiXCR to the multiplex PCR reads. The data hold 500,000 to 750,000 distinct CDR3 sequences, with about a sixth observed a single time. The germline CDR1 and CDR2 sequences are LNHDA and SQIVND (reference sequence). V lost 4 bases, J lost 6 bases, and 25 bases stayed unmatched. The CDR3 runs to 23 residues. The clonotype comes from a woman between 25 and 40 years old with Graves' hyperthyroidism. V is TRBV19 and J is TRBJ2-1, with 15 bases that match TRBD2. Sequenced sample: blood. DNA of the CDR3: TGTGCCAGTAGTAGCACCGGGGCCCCCGGGACTAGCGGGAGGTCGCTCAACTGCAATGAGCAGTTCTTC. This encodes CASSSTGAPGTSGRSLNCNEQFF.